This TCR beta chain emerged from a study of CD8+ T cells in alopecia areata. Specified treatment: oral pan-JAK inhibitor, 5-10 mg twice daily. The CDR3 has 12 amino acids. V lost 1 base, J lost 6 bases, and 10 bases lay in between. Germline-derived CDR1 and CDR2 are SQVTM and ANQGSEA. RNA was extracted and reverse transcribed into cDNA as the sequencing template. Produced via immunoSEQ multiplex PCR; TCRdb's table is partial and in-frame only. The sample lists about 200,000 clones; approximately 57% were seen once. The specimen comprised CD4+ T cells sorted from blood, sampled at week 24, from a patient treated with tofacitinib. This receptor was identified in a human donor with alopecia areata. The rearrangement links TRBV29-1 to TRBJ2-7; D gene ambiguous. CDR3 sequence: CSVEVSRAEQYF. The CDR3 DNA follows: TGCAGCGTTGAAGTCTCAAGGGCCGAGCAGTACTTC.